This TCR beta chain was sequenced for a study of T cell responses to AZD1222 COVID-19 vaccine. Study results and limitations: Spike was spanned by vaccine-associated CD4 TCRs, with dominance at 160-218 and 743-854. Spike-specific TCR repertoires showed rising breadth and depth after two AZD1222 doses. In a largely white British group with more females than males, clonal diversity was possibly underestimated. Seropositivity was recorded at baseline in only 6 or 7 AZD1222 recipients.

With respect to this clone: As yet, its antigen is unknown.

From germline, CDR1 is SNHLY and CDR2 FYNNEI. The CDR3 extends over 13 amino acids. The V and J ends lost 11 bases and 8 bases respectively, with 21 bases between them. Libraries were prepared by immunoSEQ multiplex PCR; TCRdb keeps only in-frame clonotypes and omits some of them. The sample lists about 66,000 clones; under 95% were seen once. This clonotype was obtained from an adult who received the MenACWY meningococcal vaccine as a control. The rearrangement links TRBV2 to TRBJ1-2; D possibly corresponds to TRBD1 (5 bases). This material consisted of peripheral blood, taken 28 days after the second dose of the MenACWY control vaccine. The CDR3 is CAGDSRGLRGYTF. The DNA of the CDR3 is TGTGCCGGAGACAGTAGGGGCCTTCGGGGCTACACCTTC.